A selection of T cell receptor beta chains follows, all from one sample in a study of blood T cell repertoires in COVID-19. TCRdb's copy holds only in-frame clones and misses some; the assay was immunoSEQ multiplex PCR. The sample shows about 75,000 clones, 80% to 90% of them seen only once. Source material: peripheral blood. The receptors derive from a woman in her forties or fifties with acute or convalescent COVID-19. Both conserved end residues are part of each CDR3. The order of the fields is J gene, D gene, V gene, clone size, CDR3 DNA, CDR3 protein. The D gene is left open where the match is weak. Size is stated for part of the rows, as once, few or many counts, or as a class when the clone is expanded.

TRBJ2-7 TRBD2 TRBV7-2 . TGTGCCAGCAGACGAGAACCCGGGAGGAACTACGAGCAGTACTTC CASRREPGRNYEQYF
TRBJ2-6 . TRBV4-3 . TGCGCCAGCAGCCCGAAGGCGGGGGCGCAAGGGGCCAACGTCCTGACTTTC CASSPKAGAQGANVLTF
TRBJ2-4 . TRBV6-1 . TGTGCCAGCAGTGAAGCGGGCGGGGCGCCGGACATTCAGTACTTC CASSEAGGAPDIQYF
TRBJ1-6 . TRBV5-4 . TGTGCCAGCAGCTTTTATACCAGTGTCTCTTCACCCCTCCACTTT CASSFYTSVSSPLHF
TRBJ2-1 TRBD2 TRBV4-1 . TGCGCCAGCAGCCAGTTAGCGGGATCGTACAATGAGCAGTTCTTC CASSQLAGSYNEQFF
TRBJ2-5 . TRBV2 . TGTGCCAGCAGTTCGCTACCCAGGGGGACCCAGTACTTC CASSSLPRGTQYF
TRBJ1-2 . TRBV3-1/TRBV3-2 . TGTGCCAGCAGCCAAGACCAACAGGGCTATGGCTACACCTTC CASSQDQQGYGYTF
TRBJ1-6 . TRBV30 . TGTGCCTGGAGGACAGGAATTTCACCCCTCCACTTT CAWRTGISPLHF
TRBJ1-1 . TRBV19 once TGTGCCAGCAGTATATTAGGGGATGACACTGAAGCTTTCTTT CASSILGDDTEAFF
TRBJ2-1 . TRBV7-3 . TGTGCCAGCAGCTTAACTGGAGGACTTGGCTTTTTCTTC CASSLTGGLGFFF
TRBJ1-1 . TRBV19 . TGTGCCAGCGTACAGAATAGAAACACTGAAGCTTTCTTT CASVQNRNTEAFF
TRBJ2-5 TRBD2 TRBV7-2 . TGTGCCAGCAGCTTGGGCCTGGCTAGCGGGAGGGCCAGGAAAGAGACCCAGTACTTC CASSLGLASGRARKETQYF
TRBJ2-1 . TRBV2 few TGTGCCAGCAGTGACGGTTTCTCCTACAATGAGCAGTTCTTC CASSDGFSYNEQFF
TRBJ1-1 . TRBV21-1 . TGTGCCAGCAGCAAAGGGTACAAGAACACTGAAGCTTTCTTT CASSKGYKNTEAFF
TRBJ2-7 TRBD1 TRBV5-1 once TGCGCCAGCAGTCCCCGGGACAGGGCCTACGAGCAGTACTTC CASSPRDRAYEQYF
TRBJ2-7 . TRBV6-2/TRBV6-3 . TGTGCCAGCAGTTACTCGAGGGGGACCTACGAGCAGTACTTC CASSYSRGTYEQYF
TRBJ1-4 . TRBV19 . TGTGCCAGTAGTACCCCCGGGGGAGGCTCTAATGAAAAACTGTTTTTT CASSTPGGGSNEKLFF
TRBJ1-1 TRBD1 TRBV30 . TGTGCCCAACAGGGGAGTAGCACTGAAGCTTTCTTT CAQQGSSTEAFF
TRBJ1-6 . TRBV3-1/TRBV3-2 . TGTGCCAGCAGCCAGCAGAACAGCTTACTCTATAATTCACCCCTCCACTTT CASSQQNSLLYNSPLHF
TRBJ2-3 TRBD2 TRBV28 . TGTGCCAGCAGTTTGAGGACTAGCGGTAGCACAGATACGCAGTATTTT CASSLRTSGSTDTQYF
TRBJ1-2 . TRBV5-6 few TGTGCCAGCAGCTTGAACGCGCACTATGGCTACACCTTC CASSLNAHYGYTF
TRBJ2-7 . TRBV3-1/TRBV3-2 once TGTGCCAGCAGCCAGCGCTACGAGCAGTACTTC CASSQRYEQYF
TRBJ2-3 TRBD2 TRBV3-1/TRBV3-2 once TGTGCCAGCAGCCAAGGGAATCTAGCGGGAATAGGTGATACGCAGTATTTT CASSQGNLAGIGDTQYF
TRBJ1-2 . TRBV6-1 once TGTGCCAGCAGTGAAGTCAGGGCTGGCTACACCTTC CASSEVRAGYTF
TRBJ2-3 TRBD1 TRBV10-1 . TGCGCCAGCCGCGGACAGGGGGCGTCAGATACGCAGTATTTT CASRGQGASDTQYF
TRBJ1-2 TRBD1 TRBV3-1/TRBV3-2 . TGTGCCAGCAGCCGTTCAGGGGGATCTGTTGGTTATGGCTACACCTTC CASSRSGGSVGYGYTF
TRBJ2-4 TRBD2 TRBV5-6 . TGTGCCAGCAACTCGGTACTAGCGGGGGGCCAGGACATTCAGTACTTC CASNSVLAGGQDIQYF
TRBJ2-5 TRBD1 TRBV19 few TGTGCCAGTAGTACCCGAGGGACAGTACAAGAGACCCAGTACTTC CASSTRGTVQETQYF
TRBJ1-5 . TRBV18 . TGTGCCAGCTCACCGGGGCAGGACGGCAATCAGCCCCAGCATTTT CASSPGQDGNQPQHF
TRBJ2-1 . TRBV12-3/TRBV12-4 . TGTGCCAGCAGCGGGGCCTACAATGAGCAGTTCTTC CASSGAYNEQFF
TRBJ1-3 . TRBV10-3 once TGTGCCATCAGTGGGCAGAATGGAAACACCATATATTTT CAISGQNGNTIYF
TRBJ1-2 . TRBV10-3 . TGTGCCATCAGTCAAGACCTTAAGGCCCCGGGAAAAGGCTACACCTTC CAISQDLKAPGKGYTF
TRBJ1-2 . TRBV2 . TGTGCCAGCAGTGGACAGACAGCTAACTATGGCTACACCTTC CASSGQTANYGYTF
TRBJ1-6 . TRBV3-1/TRBV3-2 . TGTGCCAGCAGCCCCAGGGGAAATTCACCCCTCCACTTT CASSPRGNSPLHF
TRBJ1-6 . TRBV27 . TGTGCCAGCAGTTGGGCGGGGGGATCACCCCTCCACTTT CASSWAGGSPLHF
TRBJ1-6 . TRBV2 . TGTGCCAGCAGTGAAGGGCAGGCAAATAATTCACCCCTCCACTTT CASSEGQANNSPLHF
TRBJ1-2 . TRBV30 . TGTGCCTCGCACCCCCCAGGTGTTTCTTGGGGGGTTGGCTACACCTTC CASHPPGVSWGVGYTF
TRBJ1-2 TRBD1 TRBV19 . TGTGCCAGTATCGGCTTGATCGACAGGGGAGTGTATGGCTACACCTTC CASIGLIDRGVYGYTF
TRBJ1-5 . TRBV6-5 once TGTGCCAGCAGGAGAGGTAGACAGGACAATCAGCCCCAGCATTTT CASRRGRQDNQPQHF
TRBJ1-1 TRBD1 TRBV19 . TGTGCCAGTAGTGCCCGACAGGGAATGGAAGCTTTCTTT CASSARQGMEAFF